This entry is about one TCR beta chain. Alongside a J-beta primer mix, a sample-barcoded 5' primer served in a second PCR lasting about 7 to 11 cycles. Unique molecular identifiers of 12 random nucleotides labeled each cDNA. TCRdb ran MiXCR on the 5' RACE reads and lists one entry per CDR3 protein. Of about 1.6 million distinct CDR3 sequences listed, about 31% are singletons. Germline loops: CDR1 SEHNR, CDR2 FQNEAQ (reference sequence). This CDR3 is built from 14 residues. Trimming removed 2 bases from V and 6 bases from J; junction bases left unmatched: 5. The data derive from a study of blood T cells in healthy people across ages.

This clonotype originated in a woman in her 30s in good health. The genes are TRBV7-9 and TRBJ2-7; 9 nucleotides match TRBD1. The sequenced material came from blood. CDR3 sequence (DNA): TGTGCCAGCAGCTTACCGGGACAGGGAGTCGAGCAGTACTTC. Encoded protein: CASSLPGQGVEQYF. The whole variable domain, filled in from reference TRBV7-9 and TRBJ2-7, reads DTGVSQNPRHKITKRGQNVTFRCDPISEHNRLYWYRQTLGQGPEFLTYFQNEAQLEKSRLLSDRFSAERPKGSFSTLEIQRTEQGDSAMYLCASSLPGQGVEQYFGPGTRLTVT.